This T cell receptor (beta chain) was recorded in a study of blood T cell repertoires in COVID-19. Sequenced by immunoSEQ multiplex PCR; TCRdb stores in-frame clones only, minus some. Of 250,000 to 350,000 clones listed, 86% are singletons. Germline CDR1 is MNHEY and CDR2 is SVGAGI. V was pared by 6 bases and J by 1 base, with 8 bases of the junction left unmatched. The CDR3 sequence is 15 residues long. In its sample, this clone was seen a few times. The receptor was derived from a woman in her thirties with active or convalescent COVID-19. The chain couples TRBV6-5 to TRBJ2-7; the match to TRBD1 covers 8 bases. Sequenced material: peripheral blood. Here the CDR3 DNA reads TGTGCCAGCAGCCAAACAGGGGGGATGTCCTACGAGCAGTACTTC. It translates to CASSQTGGMSYEQYF.